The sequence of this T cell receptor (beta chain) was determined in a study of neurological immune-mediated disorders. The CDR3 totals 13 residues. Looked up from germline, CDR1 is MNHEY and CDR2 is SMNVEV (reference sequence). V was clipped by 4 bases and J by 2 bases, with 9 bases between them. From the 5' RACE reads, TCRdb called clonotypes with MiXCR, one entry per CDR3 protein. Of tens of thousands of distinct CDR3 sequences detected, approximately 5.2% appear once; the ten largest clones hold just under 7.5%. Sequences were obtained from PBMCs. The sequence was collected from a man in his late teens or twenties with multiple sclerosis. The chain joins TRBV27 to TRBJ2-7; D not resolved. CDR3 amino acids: CASSSPSTYEQYF. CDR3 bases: TGTGCCAGCAGTTCCCCGTCGACCTACGAGCAGTACTTC.